The source of this TCR beta chain is a study of T cell responses to AZD1222 COVID-19 vaccine. TCRdb's copy holds only in-frame clones and misses some; the assay was immunoSEQ multiplex PCR. The repertoire holds about 110,000 clones, roughly 88% seen once, with approximately 5% in the top ten. This CDR3 has 14 residues. The V gene lost 3 bases and the J gene lost 4 bases, with 12 bases spanning the gap. The germline CDR1 and CDR2 sequences are KGHSH and LQKENI. The source was peripheral blood, collected on day 0 of AZD1222 vaccination. The V and J genes are TRBV18 and TRBJ1-2; weak D call: TRBD1 (5 bases). This TCR was sampled from an adult in good health. The CDR3 spells CASSPPGTRYGYTF. For the CDR3, the DNA is TGTGCCAGCTCACCTCCCGGGACGCGCTATGGCTACACCTTC.